This T cell receptor (beta chain) was sequenced for a study of T cells in tuberculosis. The CDR3 runs to 16 residues. V was trimmed by 0 bases and J by 0 bases, leaving 12 bases between them. Germline V gene data show CDR1 as ENHRY and CDR2 as SYGVKD. Thawed, overnight-rested PBMC were stained with GMM-loaded CD1B tetramer, viability dye and anti-CD3, then sorted. C32 glucose monomycolate from Rhodococcus equi was loaded onto the CD1B tetramers. Repertoires were generated with immunoSEQ multiplex PCR, while TCRdb's copy carries only in-frame clones and drops some. Counted here are around 60,000 clones, 65% to 90% occurring once; the ten biggest clones make up more than 10%.

The sequencing sample was made of CD1b-GMM tetramer-negative cells sorted from PBMCs. V is TRBV10-3 and J is TRBJ2-7, with TRBD1 as a possible D gene (5 bases). The clonotype comes from an adult woman with latent tuberculosis. The CDR3 is CAISESGRTTSYEQYF. DNA for the CDR3: TGTGCCATCAGTGAGTCGGGGCGCACAACCTCCTACGAGCAGTACTTC.